This T cell receptor beta chain was captured in a study of regulatory T cells in long-lasting Graves disease. Study-level findings and limits: Possibly, too few samples lowered accuracy. Segments TRBV28, TRBJ1-2 and TRBJ2-5 showed preferential usage in persistent disease.

There are 14 residues in the CDR3. Germline assignment: CDR1 MNHNS and CDR2 SASEGT. Trimming at V came to 6 bases and at J to 11 bases, leaving 15 bases not matched to a gene. Time point of the sample: newly diagnosed GD, antithyroid drugs for less than 3 months. PBMC-derived RNA was used for the TCR library. One endocrinology department in Xi'an, China, was where patients came from. This clonotype was detected many times. Its antigen remains unidentified. Building of the TCR beta libraries involved iRepertoire HTBI primers and Arm-PCR of CDR3 regions. Each CDR3 protein gets one entry after TCRdb re-called the multiplex PCR reads with MiXCR. This table has 400,000 to 500,000 distinct CDR3 sequences, around 17% appearing once. These data were also reused for a study on T cells in Graves' hyperthyroidism and ophthalmopathy. As reported in that work: The HTBI set primed first-round TCR CDR3 RT-PCR.

The chain carries TRBV6-1 and TRBJ1-1; TRBD1 matches at 7 bases. The receptor comes from a woman aged 18-29 years with Graves disease. The specimen comprised peripheral blood mononuclear cells (PBMCs), sampled at new diagnosis, from a patient treated with antithyroid drugs. The CDR3 region is CASSQSRQGVDAFF. CDR3 in DNA: TGTGCCAGCAGCCAATCTCGACAGGGAGTGGATGCTTTCTTT.